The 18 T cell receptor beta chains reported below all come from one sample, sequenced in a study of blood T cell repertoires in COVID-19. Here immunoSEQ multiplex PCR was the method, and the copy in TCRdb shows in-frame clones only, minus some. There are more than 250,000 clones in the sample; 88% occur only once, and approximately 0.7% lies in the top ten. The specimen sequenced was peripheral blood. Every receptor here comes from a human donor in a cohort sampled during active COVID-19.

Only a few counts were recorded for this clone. CDR3 loop: CASSPDRGTDQPQHF. CDR3 coding DNA: TGTGCCAGTAGTCCTGACAGGGGGACCGATCAGCCCCAGCATTTT. The chain recombines TRBV19 with TRBJ1-5; 9 bases are shared with TRBD1. After removal of 5 bases from V and 5 bases from J, the junction contained 7 bases not matched to a gene. Germline V gene sequence: CDR1 LNHDA, CDR2 SQIVND (reference sequence). The CDR3 runs to 15 residues.

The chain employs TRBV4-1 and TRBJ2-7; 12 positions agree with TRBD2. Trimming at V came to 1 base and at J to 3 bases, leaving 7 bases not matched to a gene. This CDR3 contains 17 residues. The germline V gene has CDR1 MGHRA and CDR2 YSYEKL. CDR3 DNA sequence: TGCGCCAGCAGCCAAGGTAGACTAGCGGGAGCCAACTACGAGCAGTACTTC. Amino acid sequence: CASSQGRLAGANYEQYF.

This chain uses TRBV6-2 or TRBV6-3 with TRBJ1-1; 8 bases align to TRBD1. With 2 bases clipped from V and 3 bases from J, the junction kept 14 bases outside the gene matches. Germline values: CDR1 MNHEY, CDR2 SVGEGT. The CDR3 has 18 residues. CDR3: CASSYPDGRGRRDTEAFF. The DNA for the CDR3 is TGTGCCAGCAGTTACCCAGACGGCAGGGGGCGTCGGGACACTGAAGCTTTCTTT.

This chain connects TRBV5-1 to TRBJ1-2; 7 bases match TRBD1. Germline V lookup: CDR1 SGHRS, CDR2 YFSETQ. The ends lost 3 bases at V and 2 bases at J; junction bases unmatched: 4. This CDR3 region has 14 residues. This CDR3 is CASSSDRSNYGYTF. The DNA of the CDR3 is TGCGCCAGCAGCTCGGACAGGAGCAACTATGGCTACACCTTC.

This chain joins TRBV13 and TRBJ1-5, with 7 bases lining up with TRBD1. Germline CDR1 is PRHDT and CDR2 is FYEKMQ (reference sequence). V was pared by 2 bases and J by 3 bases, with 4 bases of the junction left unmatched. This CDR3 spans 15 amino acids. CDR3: CASSLSTGINQPQHF. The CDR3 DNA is TGTGCCAGCAGCTTATCGACAGGGATCAATCAGCCCCAGCATTTT. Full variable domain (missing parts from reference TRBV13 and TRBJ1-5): AAGVIQSPRHLIKEKRETATLKCYPIPRHDTVYWYQQGPGQDPQFLISFYEKMQSDKGSIPDRFSAQQFSDYHSELNMSSLELGDSALYFCASSLSTGINQPQHFGDGTRLSIL.

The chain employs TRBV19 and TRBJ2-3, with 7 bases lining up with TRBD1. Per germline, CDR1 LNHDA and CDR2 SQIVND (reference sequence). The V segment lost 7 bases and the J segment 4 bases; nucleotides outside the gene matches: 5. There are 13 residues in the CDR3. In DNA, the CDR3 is TGTGCCAGTATGGAAACAGGGGCAGATACGCAGTATTTT. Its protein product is CASMETGADTQYF.

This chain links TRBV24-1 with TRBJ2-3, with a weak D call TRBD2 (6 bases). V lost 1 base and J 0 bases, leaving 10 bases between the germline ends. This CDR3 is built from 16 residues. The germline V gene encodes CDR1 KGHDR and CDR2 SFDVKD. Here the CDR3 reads CATSDLGRDSTDTQYF. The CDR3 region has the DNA TGTGCCACCAGTGATTTAGGGCGGGATAGCACAGATACGCAGTATTTT.

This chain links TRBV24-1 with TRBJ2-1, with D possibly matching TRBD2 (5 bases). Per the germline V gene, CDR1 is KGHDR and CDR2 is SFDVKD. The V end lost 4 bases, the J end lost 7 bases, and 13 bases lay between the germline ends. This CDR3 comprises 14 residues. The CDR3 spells CATSDSLRRNEQFF. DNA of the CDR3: TGTGCCACCAGTGACTCACTCAGGAGGAATGAGCAGTTCTTC.

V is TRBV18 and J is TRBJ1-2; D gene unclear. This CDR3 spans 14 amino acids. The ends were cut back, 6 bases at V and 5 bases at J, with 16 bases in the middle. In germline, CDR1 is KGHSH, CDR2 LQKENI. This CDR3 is CASSPSGGSYGYTF. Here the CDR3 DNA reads TGTGCCAGCTCGCCTTCGGGTGGGTCTTATGGCTACACCTTC.

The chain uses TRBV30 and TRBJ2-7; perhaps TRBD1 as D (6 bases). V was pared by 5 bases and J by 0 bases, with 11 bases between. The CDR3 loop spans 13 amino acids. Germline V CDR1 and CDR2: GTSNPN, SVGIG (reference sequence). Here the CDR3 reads CAWDRGGSYEQYF. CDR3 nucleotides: TGTGCCTGGGATCGAGGGGGCTCCTACGAGCAGTACTTC.

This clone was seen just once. CDR3 bases: TGTGCCAGCAGTTACTCGGCCAACTACGAGCAGTACTTC. Translating it yields CASSYSANYEQYF. V usage is TRBV6-2 or TRBV6-3 and J usage is TRBJ2-7; D is unresolved. V was shortened by 0 bases and J by 3 bases, with 6 bases between the two germline ends. Germline CDR1 MNHEY, CDR2 SVGEGT. CDR3 size: 13 residues.

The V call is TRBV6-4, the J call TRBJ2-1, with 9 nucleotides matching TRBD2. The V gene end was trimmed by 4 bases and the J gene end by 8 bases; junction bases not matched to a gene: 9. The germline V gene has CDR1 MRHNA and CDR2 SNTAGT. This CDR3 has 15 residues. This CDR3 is CASSVAGGASDEQFF. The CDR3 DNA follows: TGTGCCAGCAGTGTCGCGGGGGGGGCATCAGATGAGCAGTTCTTC.

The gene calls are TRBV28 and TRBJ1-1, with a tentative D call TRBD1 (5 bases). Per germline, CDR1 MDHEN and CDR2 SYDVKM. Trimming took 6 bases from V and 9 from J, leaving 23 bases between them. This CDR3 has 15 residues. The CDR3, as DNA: TGTGCCAGCAGCCCTTACGGTGCAGGGCCACGAAAAGCTTTCTTT. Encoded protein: CASSPYGAGPRKAFF.

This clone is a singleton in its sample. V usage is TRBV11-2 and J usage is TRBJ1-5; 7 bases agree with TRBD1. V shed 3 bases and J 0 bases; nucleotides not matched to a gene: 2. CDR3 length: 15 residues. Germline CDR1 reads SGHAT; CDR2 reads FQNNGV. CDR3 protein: CASSFTGDSNQPQHF. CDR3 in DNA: TGTGCCAGCAGCTTTACAGGGGATAGCAATCAGCCCCAGCATTTT.

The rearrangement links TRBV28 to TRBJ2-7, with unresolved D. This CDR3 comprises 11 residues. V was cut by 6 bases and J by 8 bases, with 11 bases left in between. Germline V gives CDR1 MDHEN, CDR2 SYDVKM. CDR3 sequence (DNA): TGTGCCAGCAGGACTGCTACGAAGCAGTACTTC. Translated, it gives CASRTATKQYF.

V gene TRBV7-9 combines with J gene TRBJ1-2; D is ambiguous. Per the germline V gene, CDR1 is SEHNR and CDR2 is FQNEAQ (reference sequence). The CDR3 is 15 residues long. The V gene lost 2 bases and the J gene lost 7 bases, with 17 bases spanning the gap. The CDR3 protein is CASSLIPDTEGGYTF. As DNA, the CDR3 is TGTGCCAGCAGCTTAATCCCAGACACGGAGGGTGGCTACACCTTC.

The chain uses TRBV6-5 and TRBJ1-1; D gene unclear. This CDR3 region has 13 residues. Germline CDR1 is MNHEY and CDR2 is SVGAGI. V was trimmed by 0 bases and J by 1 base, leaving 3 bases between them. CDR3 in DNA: TGTGCCAGCAGTTACTCCTGGAACACTGAAGCTTTCTTT. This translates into CASSYSWNTEAFF.

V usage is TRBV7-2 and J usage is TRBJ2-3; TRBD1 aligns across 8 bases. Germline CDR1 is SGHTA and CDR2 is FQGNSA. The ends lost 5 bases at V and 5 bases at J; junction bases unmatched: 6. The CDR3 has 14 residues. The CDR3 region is CASSPDRGRDTQYF. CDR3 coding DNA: TGTGCCAGCAGCCCAGACAGGGGCAGAGATACGCAGTATTTT.